This TCR beta chain was obtained from a study of technical replicates of blood from four donors. CDR3 length: 12 residues. The germline gives CDR1 SNHLY, CDR2 FYNNEI. Trimming took off 11 bases at V and 1 base at J, with 9 bases between the two ends. This clone appeared a single time. Libraries were prepared by immunoSEQ multiplex PCR; TCRdb keeps only in-frame clonotypes and omits some of them. The sample carries approximately 85,000 clones, about 93% recorded once. The J gene is TRBJ1-3, the V gene TRBV2; D not resolved. Sequenced sample: T cells isolated from PBMCs. The origin of this receptor is a human donor in good health. The CDR3 coding sequence is TGTGCCCGACGGAGGTCTGGAAACACCATATATTTT. Translated, it gives CARRRSGNTIYF.